A single sample gave rise to the 17 T cell receptor beta chains below, sequenced in a study of siplizumab effects on memory and regulatory T cells. Sequenced by immunoSEQ multiplex PCR; TCRdb stores in-frame clones only, minus some. Of fewer than 120,000 clones detected, roughly 92% appear once; the ten largest clones hold approximately 1.3%. The source material was CD4+ T cells sorted from blood. Receptor source: a human donor in good health.

This clone was found a few times. This chain uses TRBV10-3 with TRBJ1-4; D not certain. The CDR3 extends over 17 amino acids. Germline V gene lookup returns CDR1 ENHRY and CDR2 SYGVKD. Trimming stripped 4 bases from V and 0 bases from J, with 15 bases between. The CDR3 coding sequence is TGTGCCATCAGTGCTAATCTGGGAACGACAACTAATGAAAAACTGTTTTTT. Translating gives CAISANLGTTTNEKLFF.

This chain uses TRBV5-1 with TRBJ2-7; D is uncertain. Germline V gene sequence: CDR1 SGHRS, CDR2 YFSETQ. Trimming pared 0 bases from V and 10 bases from J, leaving 14 bases between. The CDR3 contains 13 residues. CDR3 nucleotides: TGCGCCAGCAGCTTGGATTCCGTGCGGAGACAGTACTTC. This codes for CASSLDSVRRQYF.

The rearrangement joins TRBV5-4 to TRBJ2-3; tentative D call: TRBD1 (6 bases). CDR3 length equals 13 residues. V was shortened by 5 bases and J by 3 bases, with 10 bases between the two germline ends. The germline V gene has CDR1 SGHNT and CDR2 YYREEE (reference sequence). CDR3: CASSSQGTDTQYF. CDR3 DNA sequence: TGTGCCAGCAGTTCGCAGGGGACAGATACGCAGTATTTT.

J is TRBJ1-5 and V is TRBV6-1, with D tentatively TRBD1 (5 bases). Trimming took off 6 bases at V and 1 base at J, with 10 bases between the two ends. Germline values: CDR1 MNHNS, CDR2 SASEGT. This CDR3 comprises 14 residues. CDR3: CASRNRDSNQPQHF. The CDR3 DNA reads TGTGCCAGCAGAAACCGGGACAGCAATCAGCCCCAGCATTTT.

This chain joins TRBV5-4 and TRBJ1-2; D not certain. The CDR3 is 14 residues long. The V end was cut by 4 bases, the J end by 4 bases, with 14 bases between. Germline V gene lookup returns CDR1 SGHNT and CDR2 YYREEE (reference sequence). CDR3: CASSQVNRVYGYTF. CDR3 bases: TGTGCCAGCAGCCAAGTTAATAGGGTCTATGGCTACACCTTC.

This clone was picked up a small number of times. V is TRBV6-1 and J is TRBJ2-4, with 9 bases lining up with TRBD2. There are 17 residues in the CDR3. V dropped 0 bases and J dropped 2; count of bases not matched to a gene: 5. The germline V gene encodes CDR1 MNHNS and CDR2 SASEGT. The CDR3 region is CASSEAARGGSKNIQYF. CDR3 nucleotide sequence: TGTGCCAGCAGTGAAGCGGCGCGGGGGGGTTCCAAAAACATTCAGTACTTC.

The chain joins TRBV7-2 to TRBJ1-6; D possibly corresponds to TRBD1 (6 bases). Trimming removed 8 bases from V and 0 bases from J, with 14 bases in between. This CDR3 comprises 16 residues. Germline values: CDR1 SGHTA, CDR2 FQGNSA. The CDR3 loop is CASYTGGGSYNSPLHF. DNA for the CDR3: TGTGCCAGCTACACGGGAGGGGGCTCCTATAATTCACCCCTCCACTTT.

The V and J genes are TRBV2 and TRBJ2-5, with 7 positions matching TRBD2. Germline values: CDR1 SNHLY, CDR2 FYNNEI. This CDR3 is built from 16 residues. The junction had 12 bases not matched to a gene; V was cut back by 7 bases and J by 1 base. CDR3 in DNA: TGTGCCAGCATCTATGGTAGCAGCGGGGCCCAAGAGACCCAGTACTTC. Protein sequence: CASIYGSSGAQETQYF.

The genes are TRBV11-2 and TRBJ2-5; 9 nucleotides align to TRBD1. Per germline, CDR1 SGHAT and CDR2 FQNNGV. The V and J ends lost 1 base and 5 bases, in that order; junction bases with no gene match: 5. The length of the CDR3 is 15 residues. The CDR3 protein is CASSLGTGDRETQYF. DNA of the CDR3: TGTGCCAGCAGCTTAGGGACAGGGGATCGGGAGACCCAGTACTTC. Filled out from reference TRBV11-2 and TRBJ2-5, the complete variable domain reads EAGVAQSPRYKIIEKRQSVAFWCNPISGHATLYWYQQILGQGPKLLIQFQNNGVVDDSQLPKDRFSAERLKGVDSTLKIQPAKLEDSAVYLCASSLGTGDRETQYFGPGTRLLVL.

The rearrangement links TRBV9 to TRBJ2-5, with D possibly TRBD2 on 7 matching bases. The CDR3 runs 15 residues. Germline-derived CDR1 and CDR2 are SGDLS and YYNGEE. Trimming stripped 0 bases from V and 5 bases from J, with 14 bases between. CDR3 protein: CASSVGRGAAETQYF. In nucleotides, the CDR3 is TGTGCCAGCAGCGTAGGCCGGGGGGCGGCCGAGACCCAGTACTTC.

The chain is built from TRBV5-1 and TRBJ2-2, with TRBD1 identical over 10 bases. The CDR3 loop spans 16 amino acids. Germline CDR1 and CDR2: SGHRS and YFSETQ. V was pared by 4 bases and J by 3 bases, with 6 bases of the junction left unmatched. CDR3 sequence: CASSESDRGYTGELFF. The DNA for the CDR3 is TGCGCCAGCAGCGAGTCGGACAGGGGGTACACCGGGGAGCTGTTTTTT.

The J gene is TRBJ1-2, the V gene TRBV5-1, with D possibly matching TRBD1 (5 bases). The CDR3 has 13 residues. CDR1 is SGHRS and CDR2 is YFSETQ in the germline V gene. Trimming shortened V by 4 bases and J by 4 bases, and 11 bases separated the two germline ends. The CDR3 sequence is CASSTGDGYGYTF. The CDR3 nucleotides are TGCGCCAGCAGCACCGGGGACGGCTATGGCTACACCTTC.

The V call is TRBV6-1, the J call TRBJ1-5; D is undetermined. V dropped 6 bases and J dropped 3 bases, with 15 bases sitting between them. The CDR3 extends over 15 amino acids. Germline values: CDR1 MNHNS, CDR2 SASEGT. In DNA, the CDR3 is TGTGCCAGCAGGGTTGGGCGGGAGGCCAATCAGCCCCAGCATTTT. Protein: CASRVGREANQPQHF.

The chain joins TRBV7-9 to TRBJ2-7; D ambiguous. V was trimmed by 8 bases and J by 9 bases, leaving 20 bases between them. CDR1 and CDR2 (germline): SEHNR, FQNEAQ (reference sequence). This CDR3 region has 13 residues. The CDR3 spells CASQGRPIDGQYF. The CDR3 DNA sequence: TGTGCCAGCCAAGGTCGGCCGATCGACGGGCAGTACTTC.

The V call is TRBV15, the J call TRBJ2-1; no firm D call. The CDR3 covers 14 residues. Germline CDR1 is LNHNV and CDR2 is YYDKDF (reference sequence). V dropped 3 bases and J dropped 8 bases, with 14 bases sitting between them. For the CDR3, the DNA is TGTGCCACCAGCAGCACGAAAGGCTCCTATGAGCAGTTCTTC. It specifies CATSSTKGSYEQFF.

Worth noting for this clone: Germline and junction disagree at one end, which may indicate a read error. V usage is TRBV18 and J usage is TRBJ1-5, with no clear D. CDR1 KGHSH and CDR2 LQKENI come from the germline V gene. The CDR3 loop spans 17 amino acids. The CDR3 reads CASSPRAVRDSNRPQHF. In nucleotides, the CDR3 is TGTGCCAGCTCACCCCGAGCGGTAAGGGATAGCAATCGGCCCCAGCATTTT. Together with reference TRBV18 and TRBJ1-5, the CDR3 gives the full variable domain: NAGVMQNPRHLVRRRGQEARLRCSPMKGHSHVYWYRQLPEEGLKFMVYLQKENIIDESGMPKERFSAEFPKEGPSILRIQQVVRGDSAAYFCASSPRAVRDSNRPQHFGDGTRLSIL.

V and J are TRBV5-1 and TRBJ1-5; no firm D call. V was cut by 3 bases and J by 7 bases, with 5 bases left in between. The CDR3 consists of 11 residues. From germline, CDR1 is SGHRS and CDR2 YFSETQ. CDR3 amino acids: CASSSGQPQHF. CDR3 nucleotide sequence: TGCGCCAGCAGCTCGGGACAGCCCCAGCATTTT.